The T cell receptor (beta chain) under discussion was sequenced for a study of STAT5B mutations in CD4+ large granular lymphocyte leukemia. Study-wide findings and caveats: Top patient clones used TRBV06 genes more often: 8/27 versus 2/35 in controls. Higher CD4+ than CD8+ T-LGLL clonality might reflect small sample size.

The sample holds one count of this clone. Its antigen is unidentified. Study processing details: The detection floor for productive clonotype frequency was 2.59 x 10-5. Assay used: immunoSEQ multiplex PCR; TCRdb lists only in-frame clones, some missing. V, J and clone size are taken as reported in that table, and D and trimming were inferred from the DNA itself. This table holds some 29,000 clones, 65% to 80% found once. Germline loops: CDR1 SGHTA, CDR2 FQGNSA. J gave up 5 bases and V 1 base, and 3 bases lay outside the gene matches. The CDR3 sequence is 15 residues long. The chain is built from TRBV7-2 and TRBJ2-2; 8 bases map to TRBD1. Sequencing was done on a sample of CD4+ T cells from blood buffy coats. The receptor was isolated from a human donor in good health. The CDR3, as DNA: TGTGCCAGCAGCTTAGACACAGGGGGAACCGGGGAGCTGTTTTTT. This sequence encodes CASSLDTGGTGELFF.